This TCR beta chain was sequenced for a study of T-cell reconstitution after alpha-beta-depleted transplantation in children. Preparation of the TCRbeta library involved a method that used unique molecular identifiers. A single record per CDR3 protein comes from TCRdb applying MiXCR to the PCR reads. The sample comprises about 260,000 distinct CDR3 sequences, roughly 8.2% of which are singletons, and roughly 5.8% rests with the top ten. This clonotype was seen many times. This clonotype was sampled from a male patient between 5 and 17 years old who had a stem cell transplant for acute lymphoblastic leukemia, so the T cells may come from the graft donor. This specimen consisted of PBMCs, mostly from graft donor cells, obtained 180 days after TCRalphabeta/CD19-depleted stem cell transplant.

Here the CDR3 reads CSAAAGGRDEQYF. The CDR3, as DNA: TGCAGTGCTGCTGCAGGGGGAAGGGACGAGCAGTACTTC. The chain joins TRBV20-1 to TRBJ2-7; 7 bases are a match to TRBD1. CDR1 and CDR2 (germline): DFQATT, SNEGSKA (reference sequence). The CDR3 has 13 amino acids. Trimming removed 5 bases from V and 5 bases from J; junction bases left unmatched: 9.